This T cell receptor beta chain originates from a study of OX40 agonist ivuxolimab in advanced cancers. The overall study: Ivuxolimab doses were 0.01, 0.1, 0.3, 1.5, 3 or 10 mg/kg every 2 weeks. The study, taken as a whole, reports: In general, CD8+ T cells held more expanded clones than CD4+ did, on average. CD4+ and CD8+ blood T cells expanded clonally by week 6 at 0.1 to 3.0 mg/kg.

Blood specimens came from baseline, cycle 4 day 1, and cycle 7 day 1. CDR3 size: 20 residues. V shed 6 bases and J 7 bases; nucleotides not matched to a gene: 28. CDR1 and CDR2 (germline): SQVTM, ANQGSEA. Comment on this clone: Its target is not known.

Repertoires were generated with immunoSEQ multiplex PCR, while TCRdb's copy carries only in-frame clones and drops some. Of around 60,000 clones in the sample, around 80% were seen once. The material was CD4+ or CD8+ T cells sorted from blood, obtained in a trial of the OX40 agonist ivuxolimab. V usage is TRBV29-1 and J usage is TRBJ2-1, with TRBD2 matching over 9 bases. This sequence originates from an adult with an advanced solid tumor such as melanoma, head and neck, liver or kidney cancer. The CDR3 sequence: CSVADGRGSGRLVPRNEQFF. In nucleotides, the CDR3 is TGCAGCGTAGCCGACGGGAGGGGTAGCGGGAGACTCGTGCCACGTAATGAGCAGTTCTTC.